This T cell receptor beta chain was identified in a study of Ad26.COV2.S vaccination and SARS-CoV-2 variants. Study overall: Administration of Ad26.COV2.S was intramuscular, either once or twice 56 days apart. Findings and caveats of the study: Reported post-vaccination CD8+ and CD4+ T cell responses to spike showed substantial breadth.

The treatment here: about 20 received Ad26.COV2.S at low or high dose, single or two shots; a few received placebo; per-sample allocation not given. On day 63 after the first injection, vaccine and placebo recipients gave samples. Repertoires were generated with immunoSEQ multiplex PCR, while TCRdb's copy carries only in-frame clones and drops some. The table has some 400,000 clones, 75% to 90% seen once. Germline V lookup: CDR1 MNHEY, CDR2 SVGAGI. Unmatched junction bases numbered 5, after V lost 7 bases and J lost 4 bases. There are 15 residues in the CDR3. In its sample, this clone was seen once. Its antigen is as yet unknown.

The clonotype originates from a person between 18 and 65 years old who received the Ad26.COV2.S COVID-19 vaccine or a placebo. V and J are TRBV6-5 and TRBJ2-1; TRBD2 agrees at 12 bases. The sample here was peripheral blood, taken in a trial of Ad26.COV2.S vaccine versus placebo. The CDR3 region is CASKPLAGGYNEQFF. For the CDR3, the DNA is TGTGCCAGCAAGCCCCTAGCGGGAGGGTACAATGAGCAGTTCTTC.